The next 29 T cell receptor beta chains were all read from a single sample in a study of post-analysis software for immune sequencing data. Study results and caveats: Patients carried five TRBV segments more frequently than controls did, and TRBV5-6, TRBV5-1 and TRBV20-1 were among them.

Unique molecular identifiers had been added to the TCR beta cDNA libraries. TCRdb analysed the PCR reads with MiXCR anew, one entry per CDR3 protein. Counted here are under 900,000 distinct CDR3 sequences, roughly 50% occurring once; the ten biggest clones make up 4.6%. The antigens these receptors bind are not known. The sample consisted of blood. Receptor source: a girl aged 5-17 years with multiple sclerosis.

This sequence joins TRBV7-9 and TRBJ1-1; 7 nucleotides line up with TRBD1. With V trimmed by 4 bases and J by 0 bases, 11 bases remained unmatched. This CDR3 has 17 amino acids. Germline values: CDR1 SEHNR, CDR2 FQNEAQ (reference sequence). The CDR3 loop reads CASSSVPGQSMNTEAFF. For the CDR3, the DNA is TGTGCCAGCAGCTCAGTACCGGGACAGAGCATGAACACTGAAGCTTTCTTT.

This sequence joins TRBV7-8 and TRBJ2-7; D ambiguous. The CDR3 loop spans 15 amino acids. V was shortened by 0 bases and J by 1 base, with 10 bases between the two germline ends. Germline-derived CDR1 and CDR2 are SGHVS and FQNEAQ. As DNA, the CDR3 is TGTGCCAGCAGCTTAGCGTTGGCCACTTCCTACGAGCAGTACTTC. It translates to CASSLALATSYEQYF.

The V call is TRBV12-3 or TRBV12-4, the J call TRBJ2-1, with 8 bases fitting TRBD1. The CDR3 has 13 amino acids. The V and J ends lost 6 bases and 5 bases, in that order; junction bases with no gene match: 3. CDR3 nucleotide sequence: TGTGCCAGCAGGGGGACAGGTAACAATGAGCAGTTCTTC. This translates into CASRGTGNNEQFF.

V and J are TRBV5-1 and TRBJ2-1; no clear D gene. The V and J ends lost 5 bases and 2 bases respectively, with 8 bases between them. Germline CDR1 is SGHRS and CDR2 is YFSETQ. The CDR3 covers 13 residues. CDR3 in amino acids: CASRTDAYNEQFF. The CDR3 DNA reads TGCGCCAGCAGGACCGACGCCTACAATGAGCAGTTCTTC. Combining the CDR3 with reference TRBV5-1 and TRBJ2-1 gives the whole variable domain KAGVTQTPRYLIKTRGQQVTLSCSPISGHRSVSWYQQTPGQGLQFLFEYFSETQRNKGNFPGRFSGRQFSNSRSEMNVSTLELGDSALYLCASRTDAYNEQFFGPGTRLTVL.

The chain has TRBV4-1 and TRBJ1-2, with D unclear. Deletions cut 0 bases from V and 3 bases from J, with 11 bases between. The length of the CDR3 is 15 residues. From germline, CDR1 is MGHRA and CDR2 YSYEKL. CDR3 region: CASSQDPVPDYGYTF. CDR3 in DNA: TGCGCCAGCAGCCAAGATCCCGTACCGGACTATGGCTACACCTTC.

This clonotype was detected only a few times. The chain joins TRBV5-1 to TRBJ2-7; 8 nucleotides align to TRBD1. Germline lookup yields CDR1 SGHRS and CDR2 YFSETQ. This CDR3 has 15 amino acids. V gave up 2 bases and J gave up 1 base; unmatched junction bases: 5. The CDR3 coding sequence is TGCGCCAGCAGCTTTAGGGACAGGATTTCCTACGAGCAGTACTTC. Translating it yields CASSFRDRISYEQYF.

The rearrangement joins TRBV7-3 to TRBJ2-5; a weak D match, TRBD2 (5 bases). V lost 4 bases and J lost 4, with 10 bases in between. The CDR3 consists of 13 residues. Germline V gives CDR1 SGHTA, CDR2 FQGTGA. CDR3 sequence: CASSSFRGETQYF. The DNA of the CDR3 is TGTGCCAGCAGCTCCTTTCGGGGAGAGACCCAGTACTTC.

V gene TRBV9 combines with J gene TRBJ1-2; TRBD1 is a possible D gene (5 bases). The V gene's germline CDR1 is SGDLS and CDR2 YYNGEE. V was trimmed by 2 bases and J by 8 bases, leaving 19 bases between them. The CDR3 length is 15 residues. The DNA of the CDR3 is TGTGCCAGCAGCGTTTGGTCAGCTCCCTCAGGGGGCTACACCTTC. Protein: CASSVWSAPSGGYTF.

The chain uses TRBV20-1 and TRBJ2-7; TRBD2 might be the D (5 bases). This CDR3 contains 14 residues. V lost 3 bases, J lost 3 bases, and 15 bases lay in between. Germline CDR1 is DFQATT and CDR2 is SNEGSKA (reference sequence). The CDR3 coding sequence is TGCAGTGCTAGCCCGGTGGGCGGGCTCTACGAGCAGTACTTC. Translation gives CSASPVGGLYEQYF.

This sequence joins TRBV24-1 and TRBJ2-5, with TRBD1 identical over 10 bases. Trimming cost V 4 bases and J 5 bases; bases outside gene matches: 9. The CDR3 length is 16 residues. Germline V CDR1 and CDR2: KGHDR, SFDVKD. This chain's CDR3 is CATSEGDRGYQETQYF. The CDR3 DNA is TGTGCCACCAGTGAAGGGGACAGGGGATATCAGGAGACCCAGTACTTC.

The chain employs TRBV28 and TRBJ2-7; D may be TRBD2 (6 bases). Per the germline V gene, CDR1 is MDHEN and CDR2 is SYDVKM. The CDR3 contains 14 residues. V lost 3 bases and J lost 6, with 15 bases in between. CDR3 in amino acids: CASSFDGSWAEQYF. DNA of the CDR3: TGTGCCAGCAGTTTCGACGGGAGCTGGGCCGAGCAGTACTTC.

Note on this clonotype: The junction departs from germline at one end; a sequencing error may be responsible. The chain's CDR3 is CAGSEERGRIYGYTF. For the CDR3, the DNA is TGTGCCGGCAGTGAAGAAAGGGGGCGTATCTATGGCTACACCTTC. This chain links TRBV6-1 with TRBJ1-2; TRBD1 matches at 7 bases. This CDR3 comprises 15 residues. CDR1 MNHNS and CDR2 SASEGT come from the germline V gene.

The V and J genes are TRBV12-3 or TRBV12-4 and TRBJ1-6; 9 nucleotides agree with TRBD1. V was pared by 6 bases and J by 7 bases, with 4 bases of the junction left unmatched. The CDR3 consists of 14 residues. The DNA of the CDR3 is TGTGCCAGCAGGGGACAGGGTCGGAATTCACCCCTCCACTTT. Encoded protein: CASRGQGRNSPLHF.

The chain uses TRBV29-1 and TRBJ2-4; D perhaps matches TRBD1 (6 bases). Near its end, the DNA agrees better with TRBJ2-7, so the J call may be wrong. The CDR3 has 12 residues. The germline CDR1 and CDR2 sequences are SQVTM and ANQGSEA. CDR3 coding DNA: TGCAGCGTTGAAGACAGGGGCTACGAGCAGTACTTC. This sequence encodes CSVEDRGYEQYF.

This chain uses TRBV29-1 with TRBJ1-2, with D perhaps matching TRBD1 (6 bases). Germline assignment: CDR1 SQVTM and CDR2 ANQGSEA. Trimming stripped 0 bases from V and 3 bases from J, with 14 bases between. This CDR3 is built from 15 residues. The CDR3 is CSVEESSGGYYGYTF. The DNA for the CDR3 is TGCAGCGTTGAAGAATCTTCCGGGGGCTACTATGGCTACACCTTC.

This chain links TRBV7-2 with TRBJ2-4; the D gene could be TRBD1 or TRBD2 (5 bases each). The V and J ends lost 3 bases and 0 bases respectively, with 12 bases between them. The germline V gene encodes CDR1 SGHTA and CDR2 FQGNSA. This CDR3 comprises 16 residues. CDR3 protein: CTSSFGTKLAKNIQYF. CDR3 in DNA: TGTACCAGCAGCTTCGGGACGAAACTAGCCAAAAACATTCAGTACTTC.

This clonotype showed up just a few times. The J gene is TRBJ2-3, the V gene TRBV6-1; maybe TRBD1 (6 bases). Looked up from germline, CDR1 is MNHNS and CDR2 is SASEGT. Deletions cut 6 bases from V and 3 bases from J, with 10 bases between. The CDR3 runs to 13 residues. The CDR3 DNA sequence: TGTGCCAGCAGGGCACAGGGAACAGATACGCAGTATTTT. As protein: CASRAQGTDTQYF.

V and J are TRBV7-9 and TRBJ1-1, with no clear D. V was trimmed by 5 bases and J by 1 base, leaving 14 bases between them. Germline V gives CDR1 SEHNR, CDR2 FQNEAQ (reference sequence). The CDR3 contains 15 residues. CDR3 region: CASSARRFWNTEAFF. In DNA, the CDR3 is TGTGCCAGCAGCGCCAGGCGGTTCTGGAACACTGAAGCTTTCTTT.

This clonotype has only a few counts. The chain couples TRBV27 to TRBJ2-7; no reliable D call. The CDR3 spans 14 residues. Per germline, CDR1 MNHEY and CDR2 SMNVEV (reference sequence). V was clipped by 1 base and J by 2 bases, with 9 bases between them. In DNA form, the CDR3 reads TGTGCCAGCAGTTTATGGCAAGGGCCCTACGAGCAGTACTTC. Amino acid sequence: CASSLWQGPYEQYF.

This clonotype was observed many times. V gene TRBV6-1 combines with J gene TRBJ2-3; 11 positions match TRBD2. J gave up 4 bases and V 1 base, and 1 base lay outside the gene matches. The germline CDR1 and CDR2 sequences are MNHNS and SASEGT. The CDR3 runs to 15 residues. The CDR3 sequence: CASSEVSGGADTQYF. The CDR3 nucleotides are TGTGCCAGCAGTGAAGTTAGCGGGGGGGCAGATACGCAGTATTTT.

The gene calls are TRBV25-1 and TRBJ1-2; unclear D gene. The V gene lost 6 bases and the J gene lost 7 bases, with 15 bases spanning the gap. Germline V lookup: CDR1 MGHDK, CDR2 SYGVNS. The CDR3 is 13 amino acids. The CDR3 protein is CASRDEGGGGYTF. The CDR3 DNA reads TGTGCCAGCAGAGACGAGGGAGGTGGTGGCTACACCTTC.

This chain connects TRBV20-1 to TRBJ2-5; 11 bases map to TRBD1. The DNA end is more similar to TRBJ2-7, so the J call may be wrong. The CDR3 extends over 15 amino acids. CDR1 is DFQATT, CDR2 SNEGSKA, per germline (reference sequence). The CDR3 bases are TGCAGTGCTGCCCCTCCGGGGACAGGGGGGTACGAGCAGTACTTC. Residues: CSAAPPGTGGYEQYF.

The chain joins TRBV29-1 to TRBJ2-2; 7 nucleotides line up with TRBD1. This CDR3 is 15 amino acids long. Germline CDR1 reads SQVTM; CDR2 reads ANQGSEA. V lost 7 bases and J lost 1; bases outside the gene matches: 9. CDR3 residues: CSGQGDERNTGELFF. The CDR3 coding sequence is TGCAGCGGACAGGGCGATGAGAGGAACACCGGGGAGCTGTTTTTT.

V is TRBV9 and J is TRBJ2-7; 13 positions match TRBD2. Germline V CDR1 and CDR2: SGDLS, YYNGEE. V was pared by 0 bases and J by 3 bases, with 6 bases of the junction left unmatched. This CDR3 spans 17 amino acids. The CDR3 sequence is CASSVDPGLAGIYEQYF. The CDR3 nucleotides are TGTGCCAGCAGCGTAGACCCGGGACTAGCGGGGATCTACGAGCAGTACTTC.

This sequence joins TRBV29-1 and TRBJ1-3; D gene uncertain. The germline V and J ends were trimmed by 0 bases and 0 bases, with 3 bases remaining between them. Looked up from germline, CDR1 is SQVTM and CDR2 is ANQGSEA. This CDR3 comprises 13 residues. CDR3 DNA sequence: TGCAGCGTTGAAGAGGTCTCTGGAAACACCATATATTTT. Translated, it gives CSVEEVSGNTIYF.

This clonotype was counted only a few times. This chain links TRBV5-1 with TRBJ1-2; tentative D call: TRBD1 (5 bases). The germline gives CDR1 SGHRS, CDR2 YFSETQ. This CDR3 region has 14 residues. Deletions cut 5 bases from V and 7 bases from J, with 18 bases between. CDR3 sequence reads: CASSPDSLPSGYTF. Here the CDR3 DNA reads TGCGCCAGCAGTCCAGACAGTCTACCTAGTGGCTACACCTTC. Full variable domain (outside the CDR3, taken from reference TRBV5-1 and TRBJ1-2): KAGVTQTPRYLIKTRGQQVTLSCSPISGHRSVSWYQQTPGQGLQFLFEYFSETQRNKGNFPGRFSGRQFSNSRSEMNVSTLELGDSALYLCASSPDSLPSGYTFGSGTRLTVV.

With regard to this clonotype: At one end the junction does not follow the germline gene, possibly because of a read error. This chain joins TRBV3-1 and TRBJ2-1, with a possible D match to TRBD1 (5 bases). The germline V gene encodes CDR1 LGHDT and CDR2 YNNKEL (reference sequence). There are 17 residues in the CDR3. CDR3 nucleotides: TGCGCCAGCAGCCGAACGCTGGACACAATGAGATTCAATGAGCAGTTCTTC. Translated: CASSRTLDTMRFNEQFF.

The chain employs TRBV29-1 and TRBJ2-1, with a weak D call TRBD2 (7 bases). The CDR3 spans 14 residues. Germline V lookup: CDR1 SQVTM, CDR2 ANQGSEA. Trimming took 7 bases from V and 3 from J, leaving 16 bases between them. CDR3 residues: CSGDGGAFYNEQFF. In nucleotides, the CDR3 is TGCAGCGGAGATGGGGGGGCTTTCTACAATGAGCAGTTCTTC.

This sequence joins TRBV3-1 and TRBJ2-5, with TRBD2 matching over 8 bases. The ends lost 3 bases at V and 5 bases at J; junction bases unmatched: 11. Germline CDR1 LGHDT, CDR2 YNNKEL (reference sequence). The CDR3 sequence is 16 residues long. The CDR3 region has the DNA TGTGCCAGCAGCCAGACCGTAGCGGGATCAGCGGAGACCCAGTACTTC. Protein: CASSQTVAGSAETQYF.